This T cell receptor (beta chain) was captured by sequencing in a study of blood T cell repertoires in COVID-19. Study context: Sample material is recorded as cDNA or gDNA derived from T cells, B-cell-depleted T cells, or PBMCs.

Assay: immunoSEQ multiplex PCR; the TCRdb copy retains only in-frame clones and omits some. The table lists around 180,000 clones, approximately 90% of them singletons. Germline V gene lookup returns CDR1 MDHEN and CDR2 SYDVKM. The V and J ends lost 3 bases and 3 bases respectively, with 14 bases between them. This CDR3 contains 16 residues. Sequencing input: peripheral blood. V gene TRBV28 combines with J gene TRBJ1-4; tentative D call: TRBD1 (5 bases). This receptor was obtained from a man aged 70-80 years with active or convalescent COVID-19. This CDR3 reads CASSLLRQTSNEKLFF. The CDR3 coding sequence is TGTGCCAGCAGTTTGCTGAGACAGACATCTAATGAAAAACTGTTTTTT. Full variable domain (rest looked up from reference TRBV28 and TRBJ1-4): DVKVTQSSRYLVKRTGEKVFLECVQDMDHENMFWYRQDPGLGLRLIYFSYDVKMKEKGDIPEGYSVSREKKERFSLILESASTNQTSMYLCASSLLRQTSNEKLFFGSGTQLSVL.